The 28 T cell receptor beta chains below all came from one sample that was sequenced in a study of CD8 T cells in Susac syndrome. Random hexamers were used to reverse transcribe an amount of roughly 0.5 to 1 ug RNA. In TCRdb, the immunoSEQ multiplex PCR reads were re-called with MiXCR into one record per CDR3 protein. The sample has some 180,000 distinct CDR3 sequences; roughly 95% are singletons. Sequencing was performed on CD4+ T cells from PBMCs. These receptor sequences come from a human donor in good health.

The genes are TRBV4-2 and TRBJ2-7, with 12 bases identical to TRBD2. Germline trimming cut 3 bases from V and 0 bases from J; bases unmatched to any gene: 6. Germline loops: CDR1 LGHNA, CDR2 YNFKEQ. The length of the CDR3 is 17 residues. The CDR3 loop reads CASSHLGTSGSSYEQYF. Here the CDR3 DNA reads TGTGCCAGCAGCCATCTCGGGACTAGCGGGTCCTCCTACGAGCAGTACTTC.

This chain connects TRBV28 to TRBJ1-5; a possible D gene is TRBD1 (5 bases). The length of the CDR3 is 13 residues. Germline V gene data show CDR1 as MDHEN and CDR2 as SYDVKM. Trimming took off 3 bases at V and 9 bases at J, with 12 bases between the two ends. The CDR3 DNA sequence: TGTGCCAGCAGTTTGGGACGGTTAGGGCCCCAGCATTTT. Its translation is CASSLGRLGPQHF. The entire variable domain, with the rest obtained from reference TRBV28 and TRBJ1-5, is as follows: DVKVTQSSRYLVKRTGEKVFLECVQDMDHENMFWYRQDPGLGLRLIYFSYDVKMKEKGDIPEGYSVSREKKERFSLILESASTNQTSMYLCASSLGRLGPQHFGDGTRLSIL.

The chain combines TRBV12-3 or TRBV12-4 with TRBJ1-2; TRBD1 is a possible D gene (5 bases). V gave up 10 bases and J gave up 3 bases, with 15 bases separating them. The CDR3 covers 13 residues. The DNA of the CDR3 is TGTGCCACCAAGGAGGGACCCGACTATGGCTACACCTTC. Translating it yields CATKEGPDYGYTF.

V is TRBV9 and J is TRBJ2-2; a weak D match, TRBD1 (6 bases). The CDR3 sequence is 16 residues long. Per germline, CDR1 SGDLS and CDR2 YYNGEE. Trimming took off 0 bases at V and 7 bases at J, with 16 bases between the two ends. The chain's CDR3 is CASSVDAGDGVGELFF. The CDR3 coding sequence is TGTGCCAGCAGCGTAGATGCAGGGGATGGTGTCGGGGAGCTGTTTTTT. Complete variable domain (other parts from reference TRBV9 and TRBJ2-2): DSGVTQTPKHLITATGQRVTLRCSPRSGDLSVYWYQQSLDQGLQFLIQYYNGEERAKGNILERFSAQQFPDLHSELNLSSLELGDSALYFCASSVDAGDGVGELFFGEGSRLTVL.

This chain links TRBV9 with TRBJ1-1; D not resolved. This CDR3 spans 13 amino acids. Germline V gives CDR1 SGDLS, CDR2 YYNGEE. V shed 0 bases and J shed 2 bases, with 5 bases lying between them. Here the CDR3 reads CASSVASNTEAFF. As DNA, the CDR3 is TGTGCCAGCAGCGTAGCCAGTAACACTGAAGCTTTCTTT.

The V call is TRBV28, the J call TRBJ2-4, with 10 bases matching TRBD2. The CDR3 is 15 residues long. Unmatched junction bases numbered 6, after V lost 3 bases and J lost 7 bases. CDR1 is MDHEN and CDR2 is SYDVKM in the germline V gene. CDR3 coding DNA: TGTGCCAGCAGTTTGGTGGGACTAGCGTCGAACATTCAGTACTTC. It codes for CASSLVGLASNIQYF.

The chain is built from TRBV3-1 and TRBJ2-1; 7 nucleotides align to TRBD2. The V gene's germline CDR1 is LGHDT and CDR2 YNNKEL (reference sequence). The CDR3 sequence is 16 residues long. Germline trimming cut 2 bases from V and 7 bases from J; bases unmatched to any gene: 11. The CDR3, as DNA: TGTGCCAGCAGCCAATCCGAGGGAGGGCCGCGGAATGAGCAGTTCTTC. Encoded protein: CASSQSEGGPRNEQFF.

With regard to this clonotype: Compared with germline, one end of the junction differs, possibly owing to a read error. The chain links TRBV12-3 or TRBV12-4 to TRBJ2-7, with 8 bases identical to TRBD2. The CDR3 totals 14 residues. Written as DNA, the CDR3 is TGTGCCAGCAGTGTAGCGGGATTAAGCTACGAGCAGTACTTC. Protein sequence: CASSVAGLSYEQYF.

This chain joins TRBV7-2 and TRBJ1-2, with D possibly matching TRBD1 (5 bases). The CDR3 loop spans 16 amino acids. V dropped 6 bases and J dropped 6 bases, with 23 bases sitting between them. Germline V gene lookup returns CDR1 SGHTA and CDR2 FQGNSA. CDR3 bases: TGTGCCAGCAGTTATCCCGGTCGTCAGGGTAGGGATGGCTACACCTTC. Translating it yields CASSYPGRQGRDGYTF.

V is TRBV20-1 and J is TRBJ2-5; TRBD2 might be the D (5 bases). Per the germline V gene, CDR1 is DFQATT and CDR2 is SNEGSKA (reference sequence). The CDR3 runs 14 residues. Trimming shortened V by 8 bases and J by 5 bases, and 21 bases separated the two germline ends. The CDR3 DNA sequence: TGCAGTATCTCCGAGCTGACGGGGTGGGAGACCCAGTACTTC. Its protein is CSISELTGWETQYF.

V gene TRBV4-3 combines with J gene TRBJ2-7, with TRBD2 matching over 7 bases. The CDR3 loop spans 17 amino acids. CDR1 and CDR2 from the germline V gene are LGHNA and YSLEER. Unmatched junction bases numbered 13, after V lost 2 bases and J lost 3 bases. CDR3 sequence reads: CASSQLLGASGHYEQYF. The CDR3 bases are TGCGCCAGCAGCCAATTACTCGGGGCTAGCGGACACTACGAGCAGTACTTC.

The genes are TRBV7-8 and TRBJ2-3, with D perhaps matching TRBD2 (5 bases). Germline lookup yields CDR1 SGHVS and CDR2 FQNEAQ. Trimming took 7 bases from V and 1 from J, leaving 12 bases between them. The CDR3 covers 14 residues. CDR3 protein: CASTKLVGTDTQYF. The CDR3 coding sequence is TGTGCCAGCACCAAACTAGTCGGCACAGATACGCAGTATTTT.

This chain joins TRBV9 and TRBJ2-2; D possibly corresponds to TRBD1 (6 bases). Germline V gives CDR1 SGDLS, CDR2 YYNGEE. Trimming removed 4 bases at V and 2 bases at J, with 12 bases between. This CDR3 region has 15 residues. This CDR3 is CASSTRTDNTGELFF. The CDR3 DNA reads TGTGCCAGCAGCACCCGGACAGATAACACCGGGGAGCTGTTTTTT. Complete variable domain (other parts from reference TRBV9 and TRBJ2-2): DSGVTQTPKHLITATGQRVTLRCSPRSGDLSVYWYQQSLDQGLQFLIQYYNGEERAKGNILERFSAQQFPDLHSELNLSSLELGDSALYFCASSTRTDNTGELFFGEGSRLTVL.

V usage is TRBV6-2 or TRBV6-3 and J usage is TRBJ1-1; D might be TRBD1 (5 bases). This CDR3 is 12 amino acids long. CDR1 is MNHEY and CDR2 is SVGEGT in the germline V gene. Trimming took off 6 bases at V and 7 bases at J, with 12 bases between the two ends. The CDR3 DNA is TGTGCCAGCAGGGTCCCCAGGGATGAAGCTTTCTTT. Protein sequence: CASRVPRDEAFF.

The chain recombines TRBV20-1 with TRBJ2-1; possible D gene TRBD1, 5 bases. Germline CDR1 reads DFQATT; CDR2 reads SNEGSKA (reference sequence). This CDR3 contains 12 residues. The V gene lost 4 bases and the J gene lost 7 bases, with 11 bases spanning the gap. In DNA form, the CDR3 reads TGCAGTGCTACAAGGGGATGGAATGAGCAGTTCTTC. It codes for CSATRGWNEQFF.

The gene calls are TRBV7-2 and TRBJ2-2; TRBD1 might be the D (5 bases). V was cut by 2 bases and J by 4 bases, with 8 bases left in between. Germline CDR1 and CDR2: SGHTA and FQGNSA. The CDR3 length is 14 residues. The CDR3 nucleotides are TGTGCCAGCAGCTTATTAAGGGGCACCGGGGAGCTGTTTTTT. This translates into CASSLLRGTGELFF. The full variable domain, its missing parts supplied by reference TRBV7-2 and TRBJ2-2, is GAGVSQSPSNKVTEKGKDVELRCDPISGHTALYWYRQSLGQGLEFLIYFQGNSAPDKSGLPSDRFSAERTGGSVSTLTIQRTQQEDSAVYLCASSLLRGTGELFFGEGSRLTVL.

This chain uses TRBV30 with TRBJ2-5; no clear D gene. CDR1 and CDR2 (germline): GTSNPN, SVGIG (reference sequence). The CDR3 consists of 13 residues. The CDR3 sequence: CAFDLSLGETQYF. DNA of the CDR3: TGTGCGTTTGACCTAAGCCTCGGAGAGACCCAGTACTTC.

The chain links TRBV29-1 to TRBJ2-7, with 11 bases matching TRBD2. The CDR3 covers 14 residues. V trimming: 3 bases; J trimming: 4 bases; junction bases outside the gene matches: 5. Germline V gene lookup returns CDR1 SQVTM and CDR2 ANQGSEA. In nucleotides, the CDR3 is TGCAGCGTTGACCCCGGGACTAGCGGATACGAGCAGTACTTC. Its translation is CSVDPGTSGYEQYF.

This CDR3 reads CASSQETRAEKLFF. The CDR3 DNA sequence: TGCGCCAGCAGCCAAGAAACGAGGGCTGAAAAACTGTTTTTT. The chain has TRBV4-3 and TRBJ1-4, with unresolved D. Looked up from germline, CDR1 is LGHNA and CDR2 is YSLEER. V lost 0 bases to trimming and J lost 7 bases, with 9 bases between them. This CDR3 is built from 14 residues.

The CDR3 DNA sequence: TGTGCCTGGGGGACAGCCTACGAGCAGTACTTC. Amino acid sequence: CAWGTAYEQYF. The rearrangement links TRBV30 to TRBJ2-7; 7 nucleotides agree with TRBD1. Trimming removed 5 bases from V and 2 bases from J; junction bases left unmatched: 0. Germline V gene sequence: CDR1 GTSNPN, CDR2 SVGIG (reference sequence). This CDR3 spans 11 amino acids.

This chain uses TRBV20-1 with TRBJ1-5; TRBD1 agrees at 7 bases. Trimming removed 6 bases from V and 0 bases from J; junction bases left unmatched: 5. The CDR3 has 14 residues. The germline gives CDR1 DFQATT, CDR2 SNEGSKA (reference sequence). CDR3 in DNA: TGCAGTGCCTTTGGACAGGATAGCAATCAGCCCCAGCATTTT. Translating gives CSAFGQDSNQPQHF.

This clonotype appeared a single time. The CDR3 nucleotides are TGTGCCAGCGCGTCCCCCTTCAATGAGCAGTTCTTC. It encodes CASASPFNEQFF. The rearrangement uses TRBV6-5 and TRBJ2-1; no clear D gene. CDR1 MNHEY and CDR2 SVGAGI come from the germline V gene. Deletions cut 8 bases from V and 6 bases from J, with 11 bases between. The CDR3 totals 12 residues.

CDR3 in DNA: TGTGCCAGCAGCTTAGCAGCGGGAGGATACAATGAGCAGTTCTTC. This codes for CASSLAAGGYNEQFF. This chain links TRBV7-3 with TRBJ2-1, with 9 bases identical to TRBD2. Per germline, CDR1 SGHTA and CDR2 FQGTGA. The CDR3 is 15 amino acids. V trimming: 2 bases; J trimming: 4 bases; junction bases outside the gene matches: 3.

The CDR3 protein is CASWTSGRAHDTQYF. CDR3 sequence (DNA): TGTGCCAGCTGGACTAGCGGGAGGGCCCACGACACGCAGTATTTT. The V and J genes are TRBV6-5 and TRBJ2-3, with TRBD2 identical over 15 bases. The germline gives CDR1 MNHEY, CDR2 SVGAGI. Trimming at V came to 8 bases and at J to 9 bases, leaving 9 bases not matched to a gene. The CDR3 contains 15 residues.

This chain uses TRBV4-1 with TRBJ2-7, with D uncertain. The CDR3 extends over 12 amino acids. Germline V gives CDR1 MGHRA, CDR2 YSYEKL. V was pared by 8 bases and J by 4 bases, with 12 bases between. The CDR3 sequence: CASSPNLYEQYF. CDR3 in DNA: TGCGCCAGCTCCCCGAACCTTTACGAGCAGTACTTC.

V and J are TRBV29-1 and TRBJ1-1; no firm D call. This CDR3 is 13 amino acids long. CDR1 and CDR2 (germline): SQVTM, ANQGSEA. Trimming took off 2 bases at V and 0 bases at J, with 7 bases between the two ends. The CDR3 loop is CSVEHEVNTEAFF. The DNA of the CDR3 is TGCAGCGTTGAACATGAAGTGAACACTGAAGCTTTCTTT.

V usage is TRBV20-1 and J usage is TRBJ2-2, with D perhaps TRBD2 (5 bases). The CDR3 is 13 residues long. V dropped 5 bases and J dropped 3 bases, with 10 bases sitting between them. The V gene's germline CDR1 is DFQATT and CDR2 SNEGSKA (reference sequence). CDR3 bases: TGCAGTGCTCGAGGGAGTTACACCGGGGAGCTGTTTTTT. It yields the protein CSARGSYTGELFF.

The rearrangement uses TRBV20-1 and TRBJ2-7; D may be TRBD2 (6 bases). The CDR3 is 10 residues long. Germline V gene lookup returns CDR1 DFQATT and CDR2 SNEGSKA (reference sequence). As DNA, the CDR3 is TGCAGGGCGGGACTGTACGAGCAGTACTTC. Translating gives CRAGLYEQYF.